This TCR beta chain is from a study of identical twins (dated by TCRdb to about 2016). As for the study more broadly: To test whether fetal clonotypes persist, this study deep-sequenced TCR alpha and beta repertoires from monozygotic twins, from unrelated adults of various ages, and from cord blood. To rule out contamination, the twin experiments were replicated at different times with different library preparation protocols. Paper-wide results and their limitations: Abundant cord blood beta clonotypes had fewer insertions, young adult naive repertoires showed a similar but weaker trend, and memory repertoires showed no such trend. Zero-insertion analyses could be partly confounded by invariant T cells such as MAIT and iNKT, though diverse VJ usage argued against such confounding for most clonotypes. Compared with coincidental sharing between unrelated individuals, out-of-frame TCR alpha sequences shared between twins showed an excess of sequences with low generation probability. Because the same donors could not be followed over many years, the conclusions depended on cross-sectional statistical analysis. A weaker excess of twin sharing was found in beta out-of-frame sequences because the signal-to-noise ratio was lowered by fewer shared sequences. In monozygotic twins, out-of-frame TCR alpha sharing was systematically underestimated by recombination models, although the models agreed with sharing between unrelated individuals.

V loses 4 bases of germline sequence and J loses 4 bases, and the interval between the two ends is 11 bases. The CDR3 measures 14 amino acids from cysteine to phenylalanine. This entry keeps only the CDR3 DNA: 42 bases, framed from base 1. Per the germline V gene, SGHRS is the CDR1 and YFSETQ is the CDR2. All donors were healthy Caucasians. The twin cohort comprised three pairs of female monozygotic twins, all aged roughly 18 to 29 years. Using Miltenyi CD45RO+ enrichment and human naive T-cell isolation kits, memory (CD45RO+) and naive T cells were isolated from PBMC. Library preparation was by 5' RACE. TCRdb shows the sequencer as Illumina HiSeq 2000. Template switching added a universal primer binding site, and the final cDNA carried a unique molecular identifier that allowed TCR cDNA molecules to be counted accurately. Specific primers in the conserved constant-segment region were used to synthesize first-strand cDNA for the TCR alpha and beta chains. To control for contamination, each cDNA library was double barcoded with a SMART-Mk sample barcode plus Illumina barcodes. TruSeq adapter sequences along with Illumina sample barcodes were introduced in two successive PCR steps. The TCR alpha and beta cDNA libraries were sequenced on the Illumina HiSeq platform using custom primers. As for how the authors treated the data: MiGEC processed the raw reads to extract unique molecular identifiers, while MiXCR was used to determine the CDR3 positions. For each individual, recombination models were inferred using an EM algorithm with the repgenHMM and IGoR tools. Shared clonotypes were analyzed with the tcR package in R, and sharing was normalized by the product of cloneset sizes. To study raw recombination free of thymic and clonal selection effects, out-of-frame nonproductive sequences were analyzed. TCRdb took the public reads, trimmed them with fastp at Q25, ran MiXCR for clone calling and kept in-frame beta chains. Every distinct CDR3 protein forms one entry, paired with its most common genes and DNA. The V and J calls reflect TCRdb's pipeline rather than the authors' work. The sample yields about 280,000 distinct CDR3 sequences; about 8.1% were counted once. Over 2% of the sample belongs to the ten largest clones.

This clonotype was detected ten times or more. This receptor's antigen is unknown. It has no much larger one-base neighbor in the sample; base qualities were not kept. The same data also contributed to another study, on yellow fever vaccine responses in identical twins. In that second paper, the authors write: The T cell response to vaccination in identical twins was reported by the authors to appear partly convergent and partly personalized. Focusing on identical twins, the study followed the T cell clones that responded to the vaccine, and did so with precision.

The chain joins TRBV5-1 to TRBJ1-4; the D gene identity is not certain. Sequencing was done on a sample of memory (CD45RO+) T cells sorted from blood. The cell subset or site label, as the study defines it: CD45RO+ enriched T cells. This clonotype was obtained from a woman in her late teens or twenties in good health. For the CDR3, the sequence is CASSEGRVNEKLFF. The bases read TGCGCCAGCAGCGAAGGACGGGTTAATGAAAAACTGTTTTTT.